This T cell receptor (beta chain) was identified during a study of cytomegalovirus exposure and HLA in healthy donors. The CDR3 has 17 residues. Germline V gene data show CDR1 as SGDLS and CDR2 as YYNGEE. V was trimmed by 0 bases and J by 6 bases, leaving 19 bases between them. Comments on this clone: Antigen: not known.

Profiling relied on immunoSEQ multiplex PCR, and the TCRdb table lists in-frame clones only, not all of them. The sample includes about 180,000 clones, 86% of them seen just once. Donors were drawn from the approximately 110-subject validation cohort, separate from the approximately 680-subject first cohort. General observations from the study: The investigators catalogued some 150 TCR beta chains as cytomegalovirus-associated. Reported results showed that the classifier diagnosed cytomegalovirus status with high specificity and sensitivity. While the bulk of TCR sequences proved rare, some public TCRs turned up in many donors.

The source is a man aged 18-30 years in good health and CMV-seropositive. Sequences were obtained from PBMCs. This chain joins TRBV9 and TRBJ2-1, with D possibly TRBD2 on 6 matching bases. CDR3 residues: CASSVAWYGTLSNEQFF. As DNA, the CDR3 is TGTGCCAGCAGCGTAGCTTGGTACGGGACTCTTAGCAATGAGCAGTTCTTC.